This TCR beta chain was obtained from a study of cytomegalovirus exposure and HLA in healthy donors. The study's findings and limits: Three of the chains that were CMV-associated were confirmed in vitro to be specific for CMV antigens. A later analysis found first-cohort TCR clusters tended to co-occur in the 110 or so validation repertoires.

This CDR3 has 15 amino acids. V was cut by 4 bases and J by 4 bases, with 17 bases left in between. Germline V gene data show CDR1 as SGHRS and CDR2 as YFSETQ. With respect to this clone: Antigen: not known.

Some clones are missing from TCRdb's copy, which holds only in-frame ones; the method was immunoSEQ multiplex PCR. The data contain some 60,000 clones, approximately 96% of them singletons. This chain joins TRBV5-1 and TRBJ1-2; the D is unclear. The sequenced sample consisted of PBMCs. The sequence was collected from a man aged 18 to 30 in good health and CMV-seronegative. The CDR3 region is CASSPSSVPLYGYTF. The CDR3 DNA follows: TGCGCCAGCAGCCCAAGCTCCGTACCTCTCTATGGCTACACCTTC.